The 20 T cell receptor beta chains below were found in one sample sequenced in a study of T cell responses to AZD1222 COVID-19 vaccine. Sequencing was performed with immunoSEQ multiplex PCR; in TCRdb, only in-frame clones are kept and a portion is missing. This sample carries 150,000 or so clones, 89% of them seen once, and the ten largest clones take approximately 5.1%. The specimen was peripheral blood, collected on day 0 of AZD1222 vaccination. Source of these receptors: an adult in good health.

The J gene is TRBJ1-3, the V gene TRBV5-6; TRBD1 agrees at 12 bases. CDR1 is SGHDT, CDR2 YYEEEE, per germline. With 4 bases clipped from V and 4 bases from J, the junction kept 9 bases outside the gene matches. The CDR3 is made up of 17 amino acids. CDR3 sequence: CASSIGTGGIGGNTIYF. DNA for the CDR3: TGTGCCAGCAGCATAGGGACAGGGGGCATCGGAGGAAACACCATATATTTT.

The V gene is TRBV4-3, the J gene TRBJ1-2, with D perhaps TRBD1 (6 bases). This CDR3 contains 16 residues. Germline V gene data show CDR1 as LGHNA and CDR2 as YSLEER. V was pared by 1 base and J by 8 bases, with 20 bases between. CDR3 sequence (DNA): TGCGCCAGCAGCCAAGCCTCTTGGGACACTCTGGGCGGCTACACCTTC. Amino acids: CASSQASWDTLGGYTF.

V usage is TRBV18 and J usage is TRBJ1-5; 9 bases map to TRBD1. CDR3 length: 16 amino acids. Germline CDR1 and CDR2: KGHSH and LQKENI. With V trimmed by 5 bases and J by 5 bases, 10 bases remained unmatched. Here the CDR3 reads CASSVTGTGSDQPQHF. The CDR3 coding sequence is TGTGCCAGCTCAGTTACCGGGACAGGGAGCGATCAGCCCCAGCATTTT.

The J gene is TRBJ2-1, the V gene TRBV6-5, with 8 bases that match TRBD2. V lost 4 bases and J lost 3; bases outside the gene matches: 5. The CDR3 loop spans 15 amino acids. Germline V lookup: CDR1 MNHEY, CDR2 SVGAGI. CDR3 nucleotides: TGTGCCAGCAGTTCCGGGACTAGAAGCTACAATGAGCAGTTCTTC. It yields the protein CASSSGTRSYNEQFF.

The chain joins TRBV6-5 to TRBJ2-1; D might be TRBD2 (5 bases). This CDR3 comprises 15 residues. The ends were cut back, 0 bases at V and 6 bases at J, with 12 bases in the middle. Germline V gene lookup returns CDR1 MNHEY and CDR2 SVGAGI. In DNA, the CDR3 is TGTGCCAGCAGTTACTCGAGGAGGAAGGGCAATGAGCAGTTCTTC. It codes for CASSYSRRKGNEQFF.

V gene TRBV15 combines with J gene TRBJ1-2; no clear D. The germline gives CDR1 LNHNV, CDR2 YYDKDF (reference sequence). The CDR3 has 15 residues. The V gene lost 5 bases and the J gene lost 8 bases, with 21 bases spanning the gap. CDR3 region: CATSFTLGDQDGYTF. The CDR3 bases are TGTGCCACCAGCTTTACGCTCGGAGACCAGGACGGCTACACCTTC.

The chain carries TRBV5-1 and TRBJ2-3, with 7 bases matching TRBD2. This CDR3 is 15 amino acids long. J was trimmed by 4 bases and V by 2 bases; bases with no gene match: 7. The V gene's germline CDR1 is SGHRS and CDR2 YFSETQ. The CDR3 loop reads CASSLRGRGADTQYF. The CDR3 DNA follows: TGCGCCAGCAGCTTAAGAGGGAGGGGTGCAGATACGCAGTATTTT.

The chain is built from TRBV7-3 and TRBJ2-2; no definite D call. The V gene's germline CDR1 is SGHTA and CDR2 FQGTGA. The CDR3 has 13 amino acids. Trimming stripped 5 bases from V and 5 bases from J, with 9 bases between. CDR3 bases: TGTGCCAGCAGCAGCGTAGCAACCGGGGAGCTGTTTTTT. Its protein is CASSSVATGELFF.

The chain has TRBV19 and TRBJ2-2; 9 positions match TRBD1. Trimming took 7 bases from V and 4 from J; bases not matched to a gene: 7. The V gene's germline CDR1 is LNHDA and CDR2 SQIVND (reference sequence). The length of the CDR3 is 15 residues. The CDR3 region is CASTFGQGRTGELFF. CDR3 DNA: TGTGCCAGTACTTTCGGACAGGGGCGCACCGGGGAGCTGTTTTTT.

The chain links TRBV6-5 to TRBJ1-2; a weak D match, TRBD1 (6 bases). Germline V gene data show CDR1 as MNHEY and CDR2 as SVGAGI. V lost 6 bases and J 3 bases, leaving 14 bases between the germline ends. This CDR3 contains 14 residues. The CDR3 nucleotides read TGTGCCAGCAGGTTCACAGGGAAGGACTATGGCTACACCTTC. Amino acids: CASRFTGKDYGYTF.

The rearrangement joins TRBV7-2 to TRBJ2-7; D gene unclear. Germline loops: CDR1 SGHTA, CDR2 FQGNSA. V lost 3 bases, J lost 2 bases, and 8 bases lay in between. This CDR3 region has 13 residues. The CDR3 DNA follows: TGTGCCAGCAGCTTGCAGGCCCCCTACGAGCAGTACTTC. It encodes CASSLQAPYEQYF.

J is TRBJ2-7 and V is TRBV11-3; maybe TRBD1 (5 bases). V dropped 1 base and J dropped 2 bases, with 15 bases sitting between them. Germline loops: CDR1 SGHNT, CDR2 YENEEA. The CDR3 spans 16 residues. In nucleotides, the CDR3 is TGTGCCAGCAGCTTAGGTGGGGCATCGCGACCCTACGAGCAGTACTTC. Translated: CASSLGGASRPYEQYF.

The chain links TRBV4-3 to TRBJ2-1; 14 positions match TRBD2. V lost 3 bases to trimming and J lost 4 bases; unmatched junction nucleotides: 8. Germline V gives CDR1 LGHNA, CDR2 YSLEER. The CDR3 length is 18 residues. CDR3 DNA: TGCGCCAGCAGCCAGGAAATTGGGACTAGCGGGAGATACAATGAGCAGTTCTTC. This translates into CASSQEIGTSGRYNEQFF.

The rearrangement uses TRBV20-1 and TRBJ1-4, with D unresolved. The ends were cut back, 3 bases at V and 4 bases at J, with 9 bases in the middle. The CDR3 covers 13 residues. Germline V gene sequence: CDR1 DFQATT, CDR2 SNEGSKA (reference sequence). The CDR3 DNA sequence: TGCAGTGCTAGTGTGCGAATTAATGAAAAACTGTTTTTT. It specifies CSASVRINEKLFF.

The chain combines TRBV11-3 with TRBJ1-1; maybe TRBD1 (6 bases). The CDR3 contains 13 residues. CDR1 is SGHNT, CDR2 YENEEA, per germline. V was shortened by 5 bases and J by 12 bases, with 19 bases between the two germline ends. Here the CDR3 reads CASSPGPGAGTFF. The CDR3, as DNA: TGTGCCAGCAGCCCAGGACCGGGGGCGGGGACTTTCTTT.

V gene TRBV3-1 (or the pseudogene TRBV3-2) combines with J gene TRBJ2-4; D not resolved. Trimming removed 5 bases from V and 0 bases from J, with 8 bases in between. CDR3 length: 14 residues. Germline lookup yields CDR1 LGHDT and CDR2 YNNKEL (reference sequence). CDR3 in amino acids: CASSAYLAKNIQYF. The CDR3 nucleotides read TGTGCCAGCAGCGCCTATCTAGCCAAAAACATTCAGTACTTC.

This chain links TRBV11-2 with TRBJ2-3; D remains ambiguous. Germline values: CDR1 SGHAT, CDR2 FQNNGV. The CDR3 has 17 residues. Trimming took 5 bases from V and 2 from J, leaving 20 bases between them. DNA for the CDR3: TGTGCCAGCAGCCCTCCCCGTAACTATTGGGTCACAGATACGCAGTATTTT. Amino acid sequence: CASSPPRNYWVTDTQYF.

CDR3 bases: TGTGCCAGCAGTTACTCGACGATATATACTGGCGGATCAGTAGGTGGCTACACCTTC. Residues: CASSYSTIYTGGSVGGYTF. J is TRBJ1-2 and V is TRBV6-2 or TRBV6-3; D remains unclear. CDR1 is MNHEY and CDR2 is SVGEGT in the germline V gene. Trimming took 0 bases from V and 7 from J, leaving 27 bases between them. The CDR3 loop spans 19 amino acids.

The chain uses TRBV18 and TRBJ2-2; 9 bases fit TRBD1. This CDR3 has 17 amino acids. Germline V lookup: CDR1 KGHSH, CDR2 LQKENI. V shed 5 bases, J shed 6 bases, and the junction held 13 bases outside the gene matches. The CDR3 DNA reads TGTGCCAGCTCAACCATGGGGACAGGGCGTGGCGCCGGGGAGCTGTTTTTT. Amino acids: CASSTMGTGRGAGELFF.

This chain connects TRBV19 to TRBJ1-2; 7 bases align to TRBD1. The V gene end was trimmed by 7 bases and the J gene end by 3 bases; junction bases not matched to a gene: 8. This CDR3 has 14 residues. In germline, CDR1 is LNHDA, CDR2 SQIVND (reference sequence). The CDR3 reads CASIRTGLDYGYTF. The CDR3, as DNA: TGTGCCAGTATTCGGACAGGACTAGACTATGGCTACACCTTC.